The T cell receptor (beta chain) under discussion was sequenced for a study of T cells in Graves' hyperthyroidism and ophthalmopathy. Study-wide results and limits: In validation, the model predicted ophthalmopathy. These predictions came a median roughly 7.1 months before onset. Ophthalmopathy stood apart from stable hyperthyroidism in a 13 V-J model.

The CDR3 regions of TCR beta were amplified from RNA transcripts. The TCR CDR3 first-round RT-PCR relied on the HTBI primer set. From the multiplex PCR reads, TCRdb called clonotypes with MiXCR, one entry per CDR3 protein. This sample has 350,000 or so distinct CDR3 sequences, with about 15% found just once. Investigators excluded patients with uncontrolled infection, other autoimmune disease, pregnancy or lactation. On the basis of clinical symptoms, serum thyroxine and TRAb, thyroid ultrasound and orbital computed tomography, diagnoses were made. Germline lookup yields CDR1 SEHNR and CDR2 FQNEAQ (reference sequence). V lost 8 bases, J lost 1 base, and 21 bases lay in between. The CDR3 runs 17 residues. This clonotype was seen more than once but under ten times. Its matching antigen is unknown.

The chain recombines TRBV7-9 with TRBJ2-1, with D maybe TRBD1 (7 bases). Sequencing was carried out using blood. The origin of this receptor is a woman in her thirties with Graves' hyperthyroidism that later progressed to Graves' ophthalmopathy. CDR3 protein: CASSGVHQGGSYNEQFF. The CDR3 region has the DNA TGTGCCAGCTCGGGGGTGCACCAGGGGGGTTCCTACAATGAGCAGTTCTTC.